Shown below are 25 T cell receptor beta chains from a single sample sequenced in a study of T cell repertoires in cytomegalovirus infection. Their cognate antigens are unknown. TCRdb reanalysed the reads using MiXCR and keeps one entry per CDR3 protein. The table lists 650,000 to 850,000 distinct CDR3 sequences, 25% to 30% of them singletons. The sequenced sample was cultured CD8+ T cells from PBMCs, obtained from culture after CMV antigen stimulation. All receptors come from a human donor in good health (CMV status not recorded). Some clones in this sample may be carry-over from other donors' samples.

J is TRBJ2-5 and V is TRBV7-4, with D unresolved. The CDR3 runs 13 residues. With 8 bases removed from V and 1 base from J, the gap between germline ends came to 11 bases. CDR1 and CDR2 from the germline V gene are SGHVT and SQSDAQ. The chain's CDR3 is CASSAISQETQYF. As DNA, the CDR3 is TGTGCCAGCTCAGCCATCTCCCAAGAGACCCAGTACTTC.

This clonotype was observed a handful of times. This rearrangement joins TRBV11-3 to TRBJ2-2, with 8 bases that match TRBD2. The CDR3 runs to 15 residues. V lost 5 bases, J lost 6 bases, and 8 bases stayed unmatched. Germline lookup yields CDR1 SGHNT and CDR2 YENEEA. DNA of the CDR3: TGTGCCAGCAGCCCCCGGGGGGGGCAGGCCGGGGAGCTGTTTTTT. It is translated as CASSPRGGQAGELFF.

The CDR3 spells CASSLGDRDLKTEAFF. In DNA, the CDR3 is TGTGCCAGCAGCTTGGGGGACAGGGATTTAAAGACTGAAGCTTTCTTT. The genes are TRBV5-4 and TRBJ1-1; TRBD1 agrees at 9 bases. The CDR3 extends over 16 amino acids. Germline CDR1 reads SGHNT; CDR2 reads YYREEE (reference sequence). V dropped 0 bases and J dropped 5; count of bases not matched to a gene: 8.

This clonotype was recorded a few times. V usage is TRBV5-6 and J usage is TRBJ2-4, with TRBD1 matching over 11 bases. Germline V gene sequence: CDR1 SGHDT, CDR2 YYEEEE. CDR3 length equals 18 residues. J gave up 0 bases and V 3 bases, and 8 bases lay outside the gene matches. The CDR3 bases are TGTGCCAGCAGCTCCGGGACAGGGGGACATATAGCCAAAAACATTCAGTACTTC. It yields the protein CASSSGTGGHIAKNIQYF.

V gene TRBV19 combines with J gene TRBJ1-5; D not resolved. Germline V lookup: CDR1 LNHDA, CDR2 SQIVND (reference sequence). The V and J ends lost 0 bases and 4 bases respectively, with 10 bases between them. The CDR3 has 15 residues. CDR3 nucleotide sequence: TGTGCCAGTAGTATAGATCAGGCAGCAAATCAGCCCCAGCATTTT. Translation: CASSIDQAANQPQHF.

The sample holds a few counts of this clonotype. The chain employs TRBV20-1 and TRBJ2-1; a weak D match, TRBD1 (5 bases). Germline lookup yields CDR1 DFQATT and CDR2 SNEGSKA (reference sequence). CDR3 length: 13 amino acids. Deletions cut 3 bases from V and 7 bases from J, with 13 bases between. CDR3 sequence: CSARNRGRNEQFF. CDR3 in DNA: TGCAGTGCTAGGAATAGGGGTCGAAATGAGCAGTTCTTC.

This rearrangement joins TRBV4-3 to TRBJ1-5; D is perhaps TRBD1 (6 bases). The V end lost 5 bases, the J end lost 1 base, and 12 bases lay between the germline ends. The CDR3 totals 15 residues. Germline CDR1 is LGHNA and CDR2 is YSLEER. This CDR3 reads CASSATRGSNQPQHF. The CDR3 DNA reads TGCGCCAGCAGCGCCACCAGGGGAAGCAATCAGCCCCAGCATTTT.

In this sample, this clonotype turned up once. The chain links TRBV5-1 to TRBJ1-1; 9 bases match TRBD1. The CDR3 extends over 18 amino acids. The V gene's germline CDR1 is SGHRS and CDR2 YFSETQ. The trim removed 1 base at V and 3 bases at J, leaving 13 bases unmatched. CDR3 in amino acids: CASSLRIPGQGLDTEAFF. The CDR3 coding sequence is TGCGCCAGCAGCTTGCGAATTCCGGGACAGGGATTAGACACTGAAGCTTTCTTT.

This clonotype turned up a few times. This chain joins TRBV4-1 and TRBJ2-5; tentative D call: TRBD1 (7 bases). V lost 4 bases to trimming and J lost 2 bases, with 14 bases between them. The CDR3 runs 15 residues. CDR1 is MGHRA, CDR2 YSYEKL, per germline. In DNA, the CDR3 is TGCGCCAGCAGCCCCGGTCCAGGGGGGCAAGAGACCCAGTACTTC. Translation: CASSPGPGGQETQYF.

The sample holds a few counts of this clonotype. The V and J genes are TRBV7-2 and TRBJ2-3; D uncertain. Germline CDR1 and CDR2: SGHTA and FQGNSA. The CDR3 length is 17 residues. The V gene lost 2 bases and the J gene lost 3 bases, with 18 bases spanning the gap. The CDR3: CASSLIPGHLSTDTQYF. Here the CDR3 DNA reads TGTGCCAGCAGCTTAATCCCTGGCCACCTCTCTACAGATACGCAGTATTTT.

This clonotype has ten or more counts. The gene calls are TRBV27 and TRBJ2-3; D may be TRBD2 (5 bases). The V gene's germline CDR1 is MNHEY and CDR2 SMNVEV (reference sequence). CDR3 length: 13 residues. Between the trimmed V and J ends, which lost 4 bases and 3 bases, there was a span of 8 bases. CDR3 residues: CASSSDWTDTQYF. The CDR3 DNA reads as TGTGCCAGCAGTTCGGACTGGACAGATACGCAGTATTTT.

V is TRBV19 and J is TRBJ1-2; TRBD1 aligns across 8 bases. The CDR3 has 13 amino acids. The J segment lost 8 bases and the V segment lost 4 bases, leaving 6 bases of the junction unmatched. In germline, CDR1 is LNHDA, CDR2 SQIVND (reference sequence). The CDR3 spells CASSTRTGWGYTF. CDR3 DNA: TGTGCCAGTAGTACCCGGACAGGGTGGGGCTACACCTTC.

The CDR3 nucleotides are TGTGCCAGTAGTACGGACAGTGGGACTTCCACTGAAGCTTTCTTT. Translating it yields CASSTDSGTSTEAFF. The V and J genes are TRBV19 and TRBJ1-1; tentative D call: TRBD1 (6 bases). Germline V gene lookup returns CDR1 LNHDA and CDR2 SQIVND (reference sequence). V gave up 4 bases and J gave up 4 bases, with 16 bases separating them. The CDR3 length is 15 residues.

The genes are TRBV28 and TRBJ2-5, with D possibly matching TRBD1 (6 bases). Germline assignment: CDR1 MDHEN and CDR2 SYDVKM. CDR3 length: 19 residues. Trimming cost V 0 bases and J 1 base, with 21 bases left between them. The CDR3 DNA reads TGTGCCAGCAGTTTATGGTCGACCGGGACACCAGATTCCCAAGAGACCCAGTACTTC. Translating it yields CASSLWSTGTPDSQETQYF.

This clonotype appeared a few times. The chain couples TRBV27 to TRBJ1-2; 10 nucleotides align to TRBD1. Germline CDR1 MNHEY, CDR2 SMNVEV (reference sequence). Trimming cost V 1 base and J 5 bases; bases outside gene matches: 7. The CDR3 covers 16 residues. This chain's CDR3 is CASSLLRQGARYGYTF. Written as DNA, the CDR3 is TGTGCCAGCAGTTTATTAAGACAGGGGGCACGGTATGGCTACACCTTC.

In this sample, this clonotype turned up many times. The chain links TRBV6-6 to TRBJ2-5, with TRBD2 identical over 12 bases. V was clipped by 7 bases and J by 3 bases; unmatched bases: 3. The CDR3 is 14 amino acids. Germline V lookup: CDR1 MNHNY, CDR2 SVGAGI (reference sequence). The CDR3 protein is CASNPSGGEETQYF. CDR3 coding DNA: TGTGCCAGCAATCCTAGCGGGGGGGAAGAGACCCAGTACTTC.

This rearrangement joins TRBV9 to TRBJ2-5, with 9 bases identical to TRBD2. Germline CDR1 SGDLS, CDR2 YYNGEE. The V and J ends lost 3 bases and 1 base, in that order; junction bases with no gene match: 16. The CDR3 is made up of 19 amino acids. The CDR3 loop reads CASSDQRGVLSGAQETQYF. CDR3 DNA sequence: TGTGCCAGCAGCGACCAGCGGGGGGTCTTATCGGGGGCCCAAGAGACCCAGTACTTC.

This clonotype turned up a few times. This rearrangement joins TRBV4-1 to TRBJ1-5; D not certain. Germline V gene lookup returns CDR1 MGHRA and CDR2 YSYEKL. V lost 1 base to trimming and J lost 0 bases, with 7 bases between them. This CDR3 is built from 15 residues. The CDR3 nucleotides are TGCGCCAGCAGCCAAGGGGCGAATAGCAATCAGCCCCAGCATTTT. Translating it yields CASSQGANSNQPQHF.

This clonotype was seen only a few times. The J gene is TRBJ2-3, the V gene TRBV7-6; D remains ambiguous. CDR1 and CDR2 from the germline V gene are SGHVS and FNYEAQ. The CDR3 covers 15 residues. V lost 2 bases, J lost 1 base, and 10 bases lay in between. Written as DNA, the CDR3 is TGTGCCAGCAGCTTAAATTTTCAGCGCACAGATACGCAGTATTTT. It yields the protein CASSLNFQRTDTQYF.

V is TRBV19 and J is TRBJ2-2; D is undetermined. This CDR3 has 16 residues. V was clipped by 0 bases and J by 2 bases, with 10 bases between them. Germline CDR1 LNHDA, CDR2 SQIVND (reference sequence). The chain's CDR3 is CASSIDLEQNTGELFF. In DNA form, the CDR3 reads TGTGCCAGTAGTATAGATCTCGAACAAAACACCGGGGAGCTGTTTTTT.

Concerning this clonotype itself: A read error may be the cause here, since a much bigger clone is one base away. The chain uses TRBV7-6 and TRBJ2-3; TRBD1 might be the D (6 bases). Germline CDR1 is SGHVS and CDR2 is FNYEAQ. Between the trimmed V and J ends, which lost 1 base and 6 bases, there was a span of 14 bases. There are 15 residues in the CDR3. The CDR3, as DNA: TGTGCCAGCAGCTTAGGGGCAGGGGTCAGGGATACGCAGTATTTT. As protein: CASSLGAGVRDTQYF.

The chain carries TRBV27 and TRBJ1-2; the D is unclear. CDR3 length equals 11 residues. CDR1 and CDR2 (germline): MNHEY, SMNVEV (reference sequence). With 10 bases removed from V and 6 bases from J, the gap between germline ends came to 12 bases. This CDR3 is CATGRPDGYTF. DNA for the CDR3: TGTGCCACCGGACGGCCCGATGGCTACACCTTC.

The CDR3: CASSLGTSGGLEQFF. CDR3 sequence (DNA): TGCGCCAGCAGCTTGGGGACTAGCGGGGGACTTGAGCAGTTCTTC. The chain employs TRBV5-1 and TRBJ2-1; 13 bases match TRBD2. The junction had 3 bases not matched to a gene; V was cut back by 0 bases and J by 9 bases. The CDR3 is made up of 15 amino acids. CDR1 and CDR2 (germline): SGHRS, YFSETQ.

This clonotype was counted at least ten times. CDR3 loop: CASGGPGPSGHYEQYV. CDR3 coding DNA: TGTGCCAGCGGAGGACCGGGGCCTAGCGGCCACTACGAGCAGTACGTC. The chain combines TRBV5-4 with TRBJ2-7; 7 bases are shared with TRBD2. J gave up 3 bases and V 7 bases, and 16 bases lay outside the gene matches. CDR1 is SGHNT, CDR2 YYREEE, per germline (reference sequence). The CDR3 covers 16 residues.

This clonotype has a handful of counts. The V gene is TRBV12-3 or TRBV12-4, the J gene TRBJ1-1; D call uncertain. This CDR3 region has 18 residues. The V and J ends lost 3 bases and 0 bases respectively, with 20 bases between them. CDR3 in DNA: TGTGCCAGCAGTTTCACCGTCGATAACTCCCTTTTGAACACTGAAGCTTTCTTT. It encodes CASSFTVDNSLLNTEAFF.